This T cell receptor beta chain was observed in a study of response to subunit inactivated influenza vaccine. Turning to this clonotype: As yet, its antigen is unknown.

Study-wide results and caveats: Authors suggested seasonal influenza vaccinations each recruit few new T cells.

This CDR3 is 15 amino acids long. V lost 4 bases to trimming and J lost 3 bases; unmatched junction nucleotides: 4. Germline V gene data show CDR1 as MNHEY and CDR2 as SVGEGT. TCRdb reprocessed the RT-PCR reads with MiXCR, giving one entry per CDR3 protein. The data hold about 190,000 distinct CDR3 sequences, with roughly an eighth observed a single time. This sample comprised CD8+ T cells sorted from PBMCs, obtained more than 4 days after vaccination. The chain is built from TRBV6-2 or TRBV6-3 and TRBJ2-1, with TRBD2 identical over 9 bases. This sequence was found in a man aged 45-65 years who received an inactivated influenza vaccine. CDR3 region: CASSWLAGLYNEQFF. The CDR3 coding sequence is TGTGCCAGCAGTTGGCTAGCGGGGCTCTACAATGAGCAGTTCTTC.